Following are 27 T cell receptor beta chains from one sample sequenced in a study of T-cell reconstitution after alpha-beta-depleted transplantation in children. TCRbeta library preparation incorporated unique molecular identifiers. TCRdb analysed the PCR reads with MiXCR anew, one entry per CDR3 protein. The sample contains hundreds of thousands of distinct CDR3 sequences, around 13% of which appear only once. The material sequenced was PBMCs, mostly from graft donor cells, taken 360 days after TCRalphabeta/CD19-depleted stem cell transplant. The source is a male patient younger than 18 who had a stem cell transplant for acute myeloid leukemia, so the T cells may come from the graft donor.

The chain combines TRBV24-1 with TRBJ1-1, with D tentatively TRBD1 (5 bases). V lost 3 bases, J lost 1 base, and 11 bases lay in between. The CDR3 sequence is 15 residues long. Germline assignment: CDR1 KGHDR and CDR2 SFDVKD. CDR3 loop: CATSDTTAPNTEAFF. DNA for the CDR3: TGTGCCACCAGTGATACGACAGCCCCGAACACTGAAGCTTTCTTT.

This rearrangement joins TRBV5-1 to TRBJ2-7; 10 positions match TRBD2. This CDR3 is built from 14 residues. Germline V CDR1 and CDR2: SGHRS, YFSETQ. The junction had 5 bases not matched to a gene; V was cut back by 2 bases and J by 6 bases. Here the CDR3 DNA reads TGCGCCAGCAGCTTCTCTAGCGGGAGTGGCGAGCAGTACTTC. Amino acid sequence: CASSFSSGSGEQYF. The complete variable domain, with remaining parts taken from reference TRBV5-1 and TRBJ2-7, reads KAGVTQTPRYLIKTRGQQVTLSCSPISGHRSVSWYQQTPGQGLQFLFEYFSETQRNKGNFPGRFSGRQFSNSRSEMNVSTLELGDSALYLCASSFSSGSGEQYFGPGTRLTVT.

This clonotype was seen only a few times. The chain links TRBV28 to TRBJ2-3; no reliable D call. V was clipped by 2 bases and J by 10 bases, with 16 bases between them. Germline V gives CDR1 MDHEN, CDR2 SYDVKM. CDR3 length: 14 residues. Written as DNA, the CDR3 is TGTGCCAGCAGTTTACCAGATCCCCCGGTTGCGCAGTATTTT. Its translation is CASSLPDPPVAQYF.

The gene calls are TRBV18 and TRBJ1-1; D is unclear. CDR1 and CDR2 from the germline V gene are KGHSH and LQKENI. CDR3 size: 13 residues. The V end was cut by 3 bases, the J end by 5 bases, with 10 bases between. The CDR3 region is CASSPKGETEAFF. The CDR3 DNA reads TGTGCCAGCTCACCGAAGGGAGAAACTGAAGCTTTCTTT.

In nucleotides, the CDR3 is TGTGCCAGCAGCACCTCCGGGACAGCCTCAGCCAAAAACATTCAGTACTTC. Protein sequence: CASSTSGTASAKNIQYF. The chain uses TRBV9 and TRBJ2-4; 7 bases are a match to TRBD1. Unmatched junction bases numbered 10, after V lost 4 bases and J lost 0 bases. There are 17 residues in the CDR3. CDR1 is SGDLS and CDR2 is YYNGEE in the germline V gene. Full variable domain (outside the CDR3, taken from reference TRBV9 and TRBJ2-4): DSGVTQTPKHLITATGQRVTLRCSPRSGDLSVYWYQQSLDQGLQFLIQYYNGEERAKGNILERFSAQQFPDLHSELNLSSLELGDSALYFCASSTSGTASAKNIQYFGAGTRLSVL.

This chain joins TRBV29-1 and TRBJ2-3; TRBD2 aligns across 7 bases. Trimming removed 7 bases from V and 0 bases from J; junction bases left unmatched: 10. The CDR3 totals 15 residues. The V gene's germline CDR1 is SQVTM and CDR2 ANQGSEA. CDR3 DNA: TGCAGCGATAGCAGGAGCGGGGTTAGCACAGATACGCAGTATTTT. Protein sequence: CSDSRSGVSTDTQYF.

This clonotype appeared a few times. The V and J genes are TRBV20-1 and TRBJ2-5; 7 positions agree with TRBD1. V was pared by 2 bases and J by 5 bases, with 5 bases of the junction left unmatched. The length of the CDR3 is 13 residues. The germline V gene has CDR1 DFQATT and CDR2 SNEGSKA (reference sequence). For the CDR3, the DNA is TGCAGTGCTAGACACAGGGGTGGGGAGACCCAGTACTTC. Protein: CSARHRGGETQYF.

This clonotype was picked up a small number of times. This CDR3 reads CSAGTPGGASYEQYF. DNA for the CDR3: TGCAGTGCTGGGACTCCAGGCGGCGCCTCCTACGAGCAGTACTTC. The rearrangement joins TRBV20-1 to TRBJ2-7; a weak D match, TRBD2 (6 bases). V dropped 5 bases and J dropped 0 bases, with 17 bases sitting between them. This CDR3 region has 15 residues. Germline V gene lookup returns CDR1 DFQATT and CDR2 SNEGSKA (reference sequence).

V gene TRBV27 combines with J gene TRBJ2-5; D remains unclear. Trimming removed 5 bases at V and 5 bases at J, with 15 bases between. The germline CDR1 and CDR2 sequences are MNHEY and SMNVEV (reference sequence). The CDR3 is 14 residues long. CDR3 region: CASSPRTPKETQYF. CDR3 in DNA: TGTGCCAGCAGTCCAAGGACCCCTAAGGAGACCCAGTACTTC.

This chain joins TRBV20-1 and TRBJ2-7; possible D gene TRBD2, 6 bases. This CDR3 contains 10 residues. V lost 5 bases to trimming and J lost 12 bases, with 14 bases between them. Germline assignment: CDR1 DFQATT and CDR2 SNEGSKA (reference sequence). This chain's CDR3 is CSAPTGEAYF. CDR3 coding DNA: TGCAGTGCTCCTACGGGAGAGGCGTACTTC.

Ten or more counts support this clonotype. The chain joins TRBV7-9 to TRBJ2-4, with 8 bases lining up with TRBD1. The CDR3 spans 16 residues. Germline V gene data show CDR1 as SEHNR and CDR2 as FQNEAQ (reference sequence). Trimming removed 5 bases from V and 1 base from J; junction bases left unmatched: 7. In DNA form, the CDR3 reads TGTGCCAGCAGCGAACAGGGGGACTCGGCCAAAAACATTCAGTACTTC. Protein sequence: CASSEQGDSAKNIQYF.

In nucleotides, the CDR3 is TGTGCCAGCAGTTTAAACCGAGATCAGCCCCAGCATTTT. Translation: CASSLNRDQPQHF. The V and J genes are TRBV12-3 or TRBV12-4 and TRBJ1-5; no clear D. Trimming removed 2 bases from V and 5 bases from J, with 7 bases in between. This CDR3 has 13 amino acids.

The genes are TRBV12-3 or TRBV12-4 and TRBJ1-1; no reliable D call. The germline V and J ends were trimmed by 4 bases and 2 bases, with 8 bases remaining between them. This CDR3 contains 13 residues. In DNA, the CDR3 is TGTGCCAGCAGTTATGGTATAAACACTGAAGCTTTCTTT. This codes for CASSYGINTEAFF.

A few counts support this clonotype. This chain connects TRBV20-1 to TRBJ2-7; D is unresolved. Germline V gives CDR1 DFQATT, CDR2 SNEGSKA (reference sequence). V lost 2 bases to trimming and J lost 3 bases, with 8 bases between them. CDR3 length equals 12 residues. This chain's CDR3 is CSARPVGYEQYF. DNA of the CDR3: TGCAGTGCTAGACCAGTTGGCTACGAGCAGTACTTC.

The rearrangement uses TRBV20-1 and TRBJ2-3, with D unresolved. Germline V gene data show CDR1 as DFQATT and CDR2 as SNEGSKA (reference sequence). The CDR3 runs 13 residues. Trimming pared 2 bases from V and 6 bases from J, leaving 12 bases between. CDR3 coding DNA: TGCAGTGCTAGACTTCTAGTCGGCGATACGCAGTATTTT. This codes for CSARLLVGDTQYF.

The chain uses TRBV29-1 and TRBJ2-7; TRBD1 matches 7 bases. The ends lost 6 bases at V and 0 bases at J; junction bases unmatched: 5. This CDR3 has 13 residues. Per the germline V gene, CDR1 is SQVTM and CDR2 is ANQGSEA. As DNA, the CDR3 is TGCAGCGTGGTGGACAGGAGCTCCTACGAGCAGTACTTC. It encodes CSVVDRSSYEQYF.

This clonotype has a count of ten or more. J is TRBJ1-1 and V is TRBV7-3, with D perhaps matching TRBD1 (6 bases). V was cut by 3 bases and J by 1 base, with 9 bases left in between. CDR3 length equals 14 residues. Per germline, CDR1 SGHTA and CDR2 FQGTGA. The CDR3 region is CASSFRGPNTEAFF. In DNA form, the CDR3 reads TGTGCCAGCAGCTTCAGGGGCCCGAACACTGAAGCTTTCTTT.

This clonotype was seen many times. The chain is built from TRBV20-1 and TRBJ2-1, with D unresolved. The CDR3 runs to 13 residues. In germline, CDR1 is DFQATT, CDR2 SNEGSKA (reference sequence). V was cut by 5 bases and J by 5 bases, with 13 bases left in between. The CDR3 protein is CSAYLSIDNEQFF. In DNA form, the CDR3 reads TGCAGTGCTTACCTATCGATTGACAATGAGCAGTTCTTC.

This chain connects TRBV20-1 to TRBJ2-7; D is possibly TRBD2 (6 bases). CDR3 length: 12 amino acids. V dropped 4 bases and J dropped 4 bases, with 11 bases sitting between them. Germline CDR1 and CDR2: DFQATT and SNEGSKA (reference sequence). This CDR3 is CSAIYREYEQYF. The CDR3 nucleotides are TGCAGTGCTATTTACCGGGAGTACGAGCAGTACTTC.

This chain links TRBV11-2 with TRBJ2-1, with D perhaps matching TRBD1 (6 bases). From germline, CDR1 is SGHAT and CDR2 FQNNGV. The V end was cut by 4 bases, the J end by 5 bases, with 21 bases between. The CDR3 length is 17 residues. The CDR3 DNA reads TGTGCCAGCAGCTCCAACGTTGGACAGTTCATTCACAATGAGCAGTTCTTC. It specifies CASSSNVGQFIHNEQFF.

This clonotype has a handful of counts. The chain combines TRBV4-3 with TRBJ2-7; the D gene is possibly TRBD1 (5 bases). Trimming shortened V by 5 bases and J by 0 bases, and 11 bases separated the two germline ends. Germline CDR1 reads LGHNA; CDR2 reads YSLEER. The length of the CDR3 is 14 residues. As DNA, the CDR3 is TGCGCCAGCAGCGCCTACAGGAGCTCCTACGAGCAGTACTTC. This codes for CASSAYRSSYEQYF.

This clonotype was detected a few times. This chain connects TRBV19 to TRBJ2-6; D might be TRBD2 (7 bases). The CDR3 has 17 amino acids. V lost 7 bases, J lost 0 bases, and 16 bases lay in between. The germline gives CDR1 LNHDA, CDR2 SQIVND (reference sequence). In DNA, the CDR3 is TGTGCCAGTAAACCGGGACTACAGGGCTCTGGGGCCAACGTCCTGACTTTC. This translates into CASKPGLQGSGANVLTF.

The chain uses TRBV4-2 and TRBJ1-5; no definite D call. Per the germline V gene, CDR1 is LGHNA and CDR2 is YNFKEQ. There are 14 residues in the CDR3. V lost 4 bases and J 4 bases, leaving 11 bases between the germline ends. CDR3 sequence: CASSLLTENQPQHF. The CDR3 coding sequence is TGTGCCAGCAGCCTTTTAACAGAGAATCAGCCCCAGCATTTT.

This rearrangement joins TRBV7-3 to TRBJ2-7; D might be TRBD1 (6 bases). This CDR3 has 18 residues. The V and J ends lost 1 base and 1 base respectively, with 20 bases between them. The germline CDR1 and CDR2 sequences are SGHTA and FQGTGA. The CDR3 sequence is CASSLMATTGLTSYEQYF. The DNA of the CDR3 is TGTGCCAGCAGCTTAATGGCTACTACAGGGTTAACTTCCTACGAGCAGTACTTC.

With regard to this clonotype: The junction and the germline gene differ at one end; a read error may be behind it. CDR3 nucleotide sequence: TGCTGTGCTCCCACCGGACAGGGAAGGGTGTGGGACTATGGCTACACCTTC. Encoded protein: CCAPTGQGRVWDYGYTF. V usage is TRBV20-1 and J usage is TRBJ1-2; 8 bases line up with TRBD1. Germline CDR1 and CDR2: DFQATT and SNEGSKA (reference sequence). CDR3 length: 17 amino acids.

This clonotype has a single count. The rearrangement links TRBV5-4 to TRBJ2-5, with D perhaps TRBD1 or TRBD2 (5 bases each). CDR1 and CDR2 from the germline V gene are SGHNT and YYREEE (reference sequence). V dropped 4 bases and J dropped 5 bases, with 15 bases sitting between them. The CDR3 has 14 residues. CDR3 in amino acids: CASSGEAWDETQYF. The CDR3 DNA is TGTGCCAGCAGCGGCGAGGCGTGGGACGAGACCCAGTACTTC.

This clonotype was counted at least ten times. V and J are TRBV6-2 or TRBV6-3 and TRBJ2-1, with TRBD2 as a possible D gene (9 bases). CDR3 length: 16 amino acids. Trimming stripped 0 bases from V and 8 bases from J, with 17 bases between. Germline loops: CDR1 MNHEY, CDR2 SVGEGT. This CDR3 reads CASSYSGLAGQDEQFF. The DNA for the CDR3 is TGTGCCAGCAGTTACTCGGGGCTAGCGGGACAGGATGAGCAGTTCTTC.